The rows below give T cell receptor beta chains drawn from one sample of a study of OX40 agonist ivuxolimab in advanced cancers. This table comes from immunoSEQ multiplex PCR, and its TCRdb copy is limited to in-frame clones, with some not included. The table lists some 86,000 clones, roughly 94% of them singletons. Source: CD4+ or CD8+ T cells sorted from blood, taken in a trial of the OX40 agonist ivuxolimab. Receptor source: an adult with an advanced solid tumor such as melanoma, head and neck, liver or kidney cancer. CDR3s include the opening cysteine and the closing phenylalanine or tryptophan. The D gene is left open where the match is weak. Clone size is not always given. Where it is, it says once, few, many or a class for expanded clones.

J gene: TRBJ1-3; D gene: TRBD1; clone size: NA; CDR3 length: 16; V gene: TRBV7-9; CDR3 protein: CASSSPGQAVLPKRDF; CDR3 DNA: TGTGCCAGCAGCTCTCCCGGACAGGCAGTCCTTCCAAAGCGAGATTTT
J gene: TRBJ1-1; D gene: NA; clone size: NA; CDR3 length: 16; V gene: TRBV7-9; CDR3 protein: CASSPESGGGYAEAFF; CDR3 DNA: TGTGCCAGCAGCCCAGAATCGGGCGGGGGTTATGCTGAAGCTTTCTTT
J gene: TRBJ2-2; D gene: NA; clone size: NA; CDR3 length: 15; V gene: TRBV7-8; CDR3 protein: CASSLVPVVEGELFF; CDR3 DNA: TGTGCCAGCAGCTTAGTACCAGTAGTCGAGGGGGAGCTGTTTTTT
J gene: TRBJ2-2; D gene: NA; clone size: NA; CDR3 length: 16; V gene: TRBV7-9; CDR3 protein: CASSPRRGLDTGELFF; CDR3 DNA: TGTGCCAGCAGCCCCAGGAGGGGCTTGGACACCGGGGAGCTGTTTTTT
J gene: TRBJ2-7; D gene: NA; clone size: NA; CDR3 length: 15; V gene: TRBV7-9; CDR3 protein: CASSPKGYPSYEQYF; CDR3 DNA: TGTGCCAGCAGCCCGAAGGGCTATCCTTCCTACGAGCAGTACTTC
J gene: TRBJ2-1; D gene: TRBD2; clone size: NA; CDR3 length: 13; V gene: TRBV25-1; CDR3 protein: CASSGDYQSSQFF; CDR3 DNA: TGTGCCAGCAGTGGGGACTACCAAAGCTCCCAGTTCTTC
J gene: TRBJ2-5; D gene: TRBD2; clone size: NA; CDR3 length: 14; V gene: TRBV27; CDR3 protein: CASNPAGGPETQYF; CDR3 DNA: TGTGCCAGCAACCCGGCGGGAGGGCCCGAGACCCAGTACTTC
J gene: TRBJ2-1; D gene: TRBD1; clone size: NA; CDR3 length: 19; V gene: TRBV14; CDR3 protein: CASSQGQGGAWAVGDEQFF; CDR3 DNA: TGTGCCAGCAGCCAAGGACAGGGGGGGGCCTGGGCGGTTGGAGATGAGCAGTTCTTC
J gene: TRBJ1-2; D gene: TRBD1; clone size: NA; CDR3 length: 17; V gene: TRBV28; CDR3 protein: CASSLGTGGLTNYGYTF; CDR3 DNA: TGTGCCAGCAGTTTAGGGACAGGGGGCTTAACTAACTATGGCTACACCTTC
J gene: TRBJ2-1; D gene: TRBD2; clone size: once; CDR3 length: 14; V gene: TRBV7-9; CDR3 protein: CASSAGGGADEQFF; CDR3 DNA: TGTGCCAGCAGCGCGGGCGGGGGGGCAGATGAGCAGTTCTTC
J gene: TRBJ2-5; D gene: TRBD2; clone size: NA; CDR3 length: 16; V gene: TRBV7-2; CDR3 protein: CASSLKLAGVWETQYF; CDR3 DNA: TGTGCCAGCAGCTTAAAGTTGGCGGGAGTCTGGGAGACCCAGTACTTC
J gene: TRBJ2-7; D gene: TRBD2; clone size: NA; CDR3 length: 18; V gene: TRBV6-1; CDR3 protein: CASSAHPGLAAETYEQYF; CDR3 DNA: TGTGCCAGCAGTGCACACCCGGGACTAGCTGCCGAAACCTACGAGCAGTACTTC
J gene: TRBJ2-7; D gene: NA; clone size: NA; CDR3 length: 15; V gene: TRBV4-3; CDR3 protein: CASSQDHPGAYEQYF; CDR3 DNA: TGCGCCAGCAGCCAAGATCATCCGGGAGCCTACGAGCAGTACTTC
J gene: TRBJ2-1; D gene: TRBD1; clone size: NA; CDR3 length: 15; V gene: TRBV6-5; CDR3 protein: CASSYRQGAYNEQFF; CDR3 DNA: TGTGCCAGCAGTTACAGACAGGGGGCCTACAATGAGCAGTTCTTC
J gene: TRBJ2-5; D gene: NA; clone size: NA; CDR3 length: 13; V gene: TRBV7-3; CDR3 protein: CASSLDGTETQYF; CDR3 DNA: TGTGCCAGCAGCTTAGATGGAACGGAGACCCAGTACTTC
J gene: TRBJ2-5; D gene: NA; clone size: NA; CDR3 length: 16; V gene: TRBV6-1; CDR3 protein: CASSERSGVLQETQYF; CDR3 DNA: TGTGCCAGCAGTGAAAGGTCCGGGGTGCTTCAAGAGACCCAGTACTTC
J gene: TRBJ2-7; D gene: NA; clone size: NA; CDR3 length: 11; V gene: TRBV10-2; CDR3 protein: CASSVGYEQYF; CDR3 DNA: TGCGCCAGCAGTGTCGGCTACGAGCAGTACTTC
J gene: TRBJ2-2; D gene: TRBD1; clone size: NA; CDR3 length: 15; V gene: TRBV18; CDR3 protein: CASSADRGGAGELFF; CDR3 DNA: TGTGCCAGCTCGGCGGACAGGGGAGGTGCCGGGGAGCTGTTTTTT
J gene: TRBJ2-5; D gene: NA; clone size: NA; CDR3 length: 16; V gene: TRBV4-1; CDR3 protein: CASSHIPLDHQETQYF; CDR3 DNA: TGCGCCAGCAGCCACATACCATTGGACCACCAAGAGACCCAGTACTTC
J gene: TRBJ2-7; D gene: NA; clone size: NA; CDR3 length: 13; V gene: TRBV29-1; CDR3 protein: CSAKVAVSYEQYF; CDR3 DNA: TGCAGCGCGAAAGTGGCAGTGTCGTACGAGCAGTACTTC
J gene: TRBJ2-7; D gene: NA; clone size: NA; CDR3 length: 14; V gene: TRBV6-5; CDR3 protein: CASSASGTAYEQYF; CDR3 DNA: TGTGCCAGCAGTGCTTCCGGGACCGCCTACGAGCAGTACTTC
J gene: TRBJ2-2; D gene: TRBD1; clone size: once; CDR3 length: 15; V gene: TRBV2; CDR3 protein: CASRLQGAPAGELFF; CDR3 DNA: TGTGCCAGCCGTCTTCAGGGGGCGCCGGCCGGGGAGCTGTTTTTT
J gene: TRBJ1-5; D gene: NA; clone size: NA; CDR3 length: 13; V gene: TRBV6-1; CDR3 protein: CASSEFVERPQHF; CDR3 DNA: TGTGCCAGCAGTGAATTTGTGGAGAGGCCCCAGCATTTT
J gene: TRBJ2-7; D gene: NA; clone size: NA; CDR3 length: 15; V gene: TRBV19; CDR3 protein: CASSTTTGPAYEQYF; CDR3 DNA: TGTGCCAGTAGTACCACGACAGGTCCAGCCTACGAGCAGTACTTC